This T cell receptor (beta chain) was documented in a study of shared clonotypes between healthy human individuals. Study outcomes and limitations: The naive CD4 repertoires of a few donors were compared, and approximately 4.5% of clonotypes were shared. Enrolling few donors narrowed the genetic and exposure-history diversity that was represented.

The authors' processing: From ImmunoSEQ came sequences covering only the junction and carrying no quality scores, so filtering differed. Generated by immunoSEQ multiplex PCR, the TCRdb table keeps only in-frame clones and is missing some. That table supplies the V and J calls and clone size; D and trimming were determined from the DNA. The sample has millions of clones, about 92% seen once. The naive CD8 subset, CD45RO-negative cells positively selected for CCR7, excluded terminally differentiated effector memory CD45RA+ cells. Points on this clone: Antigen unknown.

J was trimmed by 7 bases and V by 7 bases; bases with no gene match: 13. The CDR3 runs 17 residues. Germline loops: CDR1 SGHTA, CDR2 FQGNSA. The receptor comes from a man younger than 35 in good health. Some clones in this sample may be carry-over from other donors' samples. This chain joins TRBV7-2 and TRBJ2-7, with TRBD2 matching over 16 bases. Material: naive CD8+ T cells from PBMCs. In DNA form, the CDR3 reads TGTGCCAGCAACCTACACGGGACTAGCGGGAGGGCCGGGGAGCAGTACTTC. It is translated as CASNLHGTSGRAGEQYF.